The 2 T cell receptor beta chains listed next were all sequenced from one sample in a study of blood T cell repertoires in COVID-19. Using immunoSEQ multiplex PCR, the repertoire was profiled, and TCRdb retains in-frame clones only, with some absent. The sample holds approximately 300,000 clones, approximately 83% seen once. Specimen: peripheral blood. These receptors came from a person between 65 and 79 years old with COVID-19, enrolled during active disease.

CDR3 DNA sequence: TGTGCCAGCAGCTTCGCCCGGGGGAAGGGTGATGAGCAGTTCTTC. It yields the protein CASSFARGKGDEQFF. The gene calls are TRBV7-2 and TRBJ2-1; TRBD2 is a possible D gene (6 bases). The V gene lost 3 bases and the J gene lost 8 bases, with 17 bases spanning the gap. Per the germline V gene, CDR1 is SGHTA and CDR2 is FQGNSA. The CDR3 length is 15 residues.

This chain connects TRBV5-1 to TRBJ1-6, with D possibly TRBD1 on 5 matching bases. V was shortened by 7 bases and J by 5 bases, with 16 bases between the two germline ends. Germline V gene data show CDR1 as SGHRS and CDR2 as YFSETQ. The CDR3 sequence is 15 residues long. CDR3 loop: CASRPREGNNSPLHF. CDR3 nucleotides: TGCGCCAGCCGCCCCCGGGAGGGGAATAATTCACCCCTCCACTTT.